Listed below are T cell receptor beta chains from one sample, sequenced in a study of a mutant IDH1 vaccine in newly diagnosed glioma. Their antigens remain unidentified. Assay: immunoSEQ multiplex PCR; the TCRdb copy retains only in-frame clones and omits some. This table has roughly 39,000 clones, about four fifths appearing once. The source material was PBMCs, sampled from a glioma patient whose treatment included an IDH1 peptide vaccine. The receptors were gathered from a middle-aged man with glioma. Each CDR3 is given with its conserved first and last residue. Fields, in order: CDR3 length, V gene, clone size, J gene, D gene, CDR3 protein, CDR3 DNA. D genes are given only for firm matches. Size is stated for part of the rows, as once, few or many counts, or as a class when the clone is expanded.

len: 15
v_gene: TRBV6-5
abundance: .
j_gene: TRBJ2-7
d_gene: TRBD2
CDR3aa: CASSQLAGGSYEQYF
CDR3nt: TGTGCCAGCAGTCAACTAGCGGGGGGATCCTACGAGCAGTACTTC

len: 19
v_gene: TRBV14
abundance: .
j_gene: TRBJ2-7
d_gene: TRBD2
CDR3aa: CASSQAGTSGGPYPCEQYF
CDR3nt: TGTGCCAGCAGCCAAGCGGGGACTAGCGGGGGGCCTTATCCTTGCGAGCAGTACTTC

len: 14
v_gene: TRBV7-9
abundance: few
j_gene: TRBJ1-6
d_gene: .
CDR3aa: CASSLSGSNSPLHF
CDR3nt: TGTGCCAGCAGCTTATCGGGGAGTAATTCACCCCTCCACTTT

len: 13
v_gene: TRBV11-2
abundance: .
j_gene: TRBJ1-2
d_gene: .
CDR3aa: CASSLWENYGYTF
CDR3nt: TGTGCCAGCAGCTTATGGGAGAACTATGGCTACACCTTC

len: 14
v_gene: TRBV6-1
abundance: .
j_gene: TRBJ2-4
d_gene: .
CDR3aa: CASNPNLAKNIQYF
CDR3nt: TGTGCCAGCAACCCCAATCTAGCCAAAAACATTCAGTACTTC

len: 13
v_gene: TRBV9
abundance: .
j_gene: TRBJ1-3
d_gene: .
CDR3aa: CASSGTLTNTIYF
CDR3nt: TGTGCCAGCAGCGGCACTCTGACAAACACCATATATTTT

len: 20
v_gene: TRBV4-1
abundance: once
j_gene: TRBJ2-6
d_gene: .
CDR3aa: CASSQDSNRQAAFRANVLTF
CDR3nt: TGCGCCAGCAGCCAAGATAGTAACCGACAGGCCGCCTTCCGGGCCAACGTCCTGACTTTC

len: 17
v_gene: TRBV2
abundance: .
j_gene: TRBJ1-3
d_gene: .
CDR3aa: CASSEYPLPSSGNTIYF
CDR3nt: TGTGCCAGCAGTGAATATCCCCTGCCTAGCTCTGGAAACACCATATATTTT

len: 18
v_gene: TRBV2
abundance: .
j_gene: TRBJ2-2
d_gene: .
CDR3aa: CASSAQGGVFVNTGELFF
CDR3nt: TGTGCCAGCAGTGCTCAGGGGGGGGTTTTCGTGAACACCGGGGAGCTGTTTTTT

len: 17
v_gene: TRBV10-1
abundance: .
j_gene: TRBJ2-2
d_gene: TRBD2
CDR3aa: CASSEGASGGSTGELFF
CDR3nt: TGCGCCAGCAGTGAGGGGGCTAGCGGGGGGAGCACCGGGGAGCTGTTTTTT

len: 14
v_gene: TRBV5-6
abundance: .
j_gene: TRBJ1-5
d_gene: .
CDR3aa: CASSLFLSNQPQHF
CDR3nt: TGTGCCAGCAGCTTGTTTCTGAGCAATCAGCCCCAGCATTTT

len: 13
v_gene: TRBV9
abundance: .
j_gene: TRBJ1-1
d_gene: .
CDR3aa: CASSVQGESEAFF
CDR3nt: TGTGCCAGCAGCGTACAGGGCGAATCTGAAGCTTTCTTT

len: 15
v_gene: TRBV7-6
abundance: .
j_gene: TRBJ2-2
d_gene: TRBD1
CDR3aa: CASSPTGISTGELFF
CDR3nt: TGTGCCAGCAGCCCGACAGGGATATCCACCGGGGAGCTGTTTTTT

len: 15
v_gene: TRBV5-1
abundance: once
j_gene: TRBJ1-6
d_gene: TRBD1
CDR3aa: CASSSGDRVNSPLHF
CDR3nt: TGCGCCAGCAGCTCGGGGGACAGGGTCAACTCACCCCTCCACTTT

len: 12
v_gene: TRBV7-9
abundance: few
j_gene: TRBJ1-1
d_gene: TRBD1
CDR3aa: CASSRQGTEAFF
CDR3nt: TGTGCCAGCAGCAGACAGGGGACTGAAGCTTTCTTT

len: 13
v_gene: TRBV5-1
abundance: once
j_gene: TRBJ1-6
d_gene: .
CDR3aa: CASSDNRNSPLHF
CDR3nt: TGCGCCAGCAGCGACAACAGGAATTCACCCCTCCACTTT

len: 14
v_gene: TRBV30
abundance: .
j_gene: TRBJ2-2
d_gene: .
CDR3aa: CAWSVHRNTGELFF
CDR3nt: TGTGCCTGGAGTGTCCACAGGAACACCGGGGAGCTGTTTTTT

len: 14
v_gene: TRBV6-4
abundance: once
j_gene: TRBJ1-1
d_gene: .
CDR3aa: CASAPQGGVTEAFF
CDR3nt: TGTGCCAGCGCCCCACAGGGCGGTGTCACTGAAGCTTTCTTT

len: 15
v_gene: TRBV5-1
abundance: .
j_gene: TRBJ2-1
d_gene: .
CDR3aa: CASSLVEEQNNEQFF
CDR3nt: TGCGCCAGCAGCTTGGTAGAGGAGCAAAACAATGAGCAGTTCTTC

len: 14
v_gene: TRBV18
abundance: .
j_gene: TRBJ1-1
d_gene: .
CDR3aa: CASSPQGQGTEAFF
CDR3nt: TGTGCCAGCTCACCGCAGGGCCAGGGCACTGAAGCTTTCTTT

len: 14
v_gene: TRBV27
abundance: few
j_gene: TRBJ1-1
d_gene: TRBD1
CDR3aa: CASSPNRGHTEAFF
CDR3nt: TGTGCCAGCAGTCCCAACAGGGGGCACACTGAAGCTTTCTTT

len: 15
v_gene: TRBV4-2
abundance: once
j_gene: TRBJ2-1
d_gene: .
CDR3aa: CASSQDGGIYNEQFF
CDR3nt: TGTGCCAGCAGCCAAGATGGAGGGATTTACAATGAGCAGTTCTTC

len: 14
v_gene: TRBV6-1
abundance: .
j_gene: TRBJ2-7
d_gene: TRBD1
CDR3aa: CASGPGQGAYEQYF
CDR3nt: TGTGCCAGCGGTCCAGGACAGGGGGCATACGAGCAGTACTTC

len: 15
v_gene: TRBV7-9
abundance: once
j_gene: TRBJ2-4
d_gene: TRBD2
CDR3aa: CASSTSGGAKNIQYF
CDR3nt: TGTGCCAGCAGCACTAGCGGGGGGGCCAAAAACATTCAGTACTTC

len: 13
v_gene: TRBV18
abundance: .
j_gene: TRBJ2-7
d_gene: .
CDR3aa: CASSQGTAMEQYF
CDR3nt: TGTGCCAGCTCCCAGGGGACCGCCATGGAGCAGTACTTC

len: 16
v_gene: TRBV25-1
abundance: .
j_gene: TRBJ1-1
d_gene: TRBD1
CDR3aa: CASSDPAGQGRGEAFF
CDR3nt: TGTGCCAGCAGTGACCCGGCCGGACAGGGCCGGGGGGAAGCTTTCTTT